The 12 T cell receptor beta chains below come from one sample, sequenced in a study of T cells in Graves' hyperthyroidism and ophthalmopathy. Regions amplified from RNA transcripts were the TCR beta CDR3 regions. An initial round of RT-PCR targeting the TCR CDR3 relied on the HTBI primer set. TCRdb called the multiplex PCR reads again in MiXCR, with one record for every CDR3 protein. The data contain around 340,000 distinct CDR3 sequences, around a sixth of them singletons. The material sequenced was blood. The receptors stem from a middle-aged woman with Graves' ophthalmopathy.

There are many counts of this clonotype. This chain joins TRBV7-2 and TRBJ1-1; 9 bases match TRBD1. The CDR3 covers 15 residues. CDR1 and CDR2 (germline): SGHTA, FQGNSA. The V gene end was trimmed by 4 bases and the J gene end by 9 bases; junction bases not matched to a gene: 12. This CDR3 is CASSSPRQGVFKAFF. The CDR3 DNA reads TGTGCCAGCAGCTCCCCCCGACAGGGGGTTTTTAAAGCTTTCTTT.

This clonotype was seen at least ten times. The rearrangement joins TRBV30 to TRBJ1-1; unclear D gene. This CDR3 has 16 residues. CDR1 and CDR2 from the germline V gene are GTSNPN and SVGIG (reference sequence). V was trimmed by 0 bases and J by 1 base, leaving 15 bases between them. CDR3 nucleotide sequence: TGTGCCTGGAGTGTCCCGTATCACAACTCGAACACTGAAGCTTTCTTT. Translating it yields CAWSVPYHNSNTEAFF.

This clonotype was seen ten or more times. The chain couples TRBV11-2 to TRBJ2-5; no reliable D call. Between the trimmed V and J ends, which lost 6 bases and 2 bases, there was a span of 13 bases. The CDR3 is 14 amino acids. Germline V lookup: CDR1 SGHAT, CDR2 FQNNGV. CDR3 residues: CASRETVSQETQYF. CDR3 sequence (DNA): TGTGCCAGCAGGGAGACGGTCTCACAAGAGACCCAGTACTTC.

The gene calls are TRBV10-1 and TRBJ2-2; 13 bases are shared with TRBD2. The J segment lost 4 bases and the V segment lost 6 bases, leaving 5 bases of the junction unmatched. The germline V gene encodes CDR1 WNHNN and CDR2 SYGVQD (reference sequence). The CDR3 loop spans 16 amino acids. DNA of the CDR3: TGCGCCAGCAGCGCCGGGACTAGCGGGACCACCGGGGAGCTGTTTTTT. This codes for CASSAGTSGTTGELFF.

This clonotype was counted at least ten times. The J gene is TRBJ1-1, the V gene TRBV28; D uncertain. There are 14 residues in the CDR3. Per germline, CDR1 MDHEN and CDR2 SYDVKM. Trimming shortened V by 5 bases and J by 3 bases, and 13 bases separated the two germline ends. CDR3 coding DNA: TGTGCCAGCAGTCCCTCGGGGAAATACACTGAAGCTTTCTTT. It codes for CASSPSGKYTEAFF.

This clonotype has just a few counts. A junction end diverges from the germline sequence, so it may reflect a read error. This chain connects TRBV4-2 to TRBJ1-3; no clear D. The germline V gene has CDR1 LGHNA and CDR2 YNFKEQ. This CDR3 spans 15 amino acids. CDR3 nucleotide sequence: TGTGCCAGCAGCCAAGTAAGGGTCGCTGGAAACACCATACATTTT. This encodes CASSQVRVAGNTIHF.

This clonotype was seen repeatedly, ten times or more. The rearrangement uses TRBV5-1 and TRBJ1-1, with a possible D match to TRBD1 (5 bases). V shed 4 bases and J shed 5 bases, with 18 bases lying between them. Germline V gives CDR1 SGHRS, CDR2 YFSETQ. The CDR3 totals 15 residues. As DNA, the CDR3 is TGCGCCAGCAGCCCCACCAATCCATGGGGGACTGAAGCTTTCTTT. Protein sequence: CASSPTNPWGTEAFF. Full variable domain (outside the CDR3, taken from reference TRBV5-1 and TRBJ1-1): KAGVTQTPRYLIKTRGQQVTLSCSPISGHRSVSWYQQTPGQGLQFLFEYFSETQRNKGNFPGRFSGRQFSNSRSEMNVSTLELGDSALYLCASSPTNPWGTEAFFGQGTRLTVV.

This clonotype was recorded at least ten times. The rearrangement links TRBV28 to TRBJ1-2; perhaps TRBD1 as D (5 bases). V shed 6 bases and J shed 4 bases, with 15 bases lying between them. CDR3 size: 14 residues. The germline V gene encodes CDR1 MDHEN and CDR2 SYDVKM. The CDR3 sequence is CASSKAGLGYGYTF. CDR3 in DNA: TGTGCCAGCAGCAAGGCGGGGCTTGGCTATGGCTACACCTTC.

This clonotype was recorded at least ten times. The rearrangement joins TRBV29-1 to TRBJ1-5, with TRBD1 as a possible D gene (6 bases). CDR3 length: 17 residues. Germline values: CDR1 SQVTM, CDR2 ANQGSEA. The germline V and J ends were trimmed by 4 bases and 6 bases, with 25 bases remaining between them. CDR3 residues: CSVVTSFRQVIFQPQHF. CDR3 coding DNA: TGCAGCGTTGTAACGTCTTTTCGACAGGTTATTTTTCAGCCCCAGCATTTT.

The sample holds many counts of this clonotype. This sequence joins TRBV6-1 and TRBJ2-7; TRBD2 aligns across 10 bases. Losses at the gene ends were 5 bases for V and 4 bases for J; bases not matched to a gene: 8. CDR3 length: 15 residues. Germline values: CDR1 MNHNS, CDR2 SASEGT. Written as DNA, the CDR3 is TGTGCCAGCAGTACAAGCGGGAGGGCCTTTTACGAGCAGTACTTC. Its protein is CASSTSGRAFYEQYF.

The table lists this clonotype with many counts. The chain uses TRBV6-1 and TRBJ1-2, with a possible D match to TRBD1 (5 bases). Trimming removed 8 bases from V and 4 bases from J, with 20 bases in between. Germline V lookup: CDR1 MNHNS, CDR2 SASEGT. The CDR3 is 15 residues long. CDR3 residues: CASVPQGREAYGYTF. CDR3 DNA sequence: TGTGCCAGCGTCCCTCAGGGAAGAGAGGCCTATGGCTACACCTTC.

The rearrangement joins TRBV11-3 to TRBJ2-2, with D maybe TRBD2 (5 bases). Looked up from germline, CDR1 is SGHNT and CDR2 is YENEEA. Trimming took 2 bases from V and 3 from J, leaving 7 bases between them. This CDR3 is 14 amino acids long. The CDR3 protein is CASSLFGDTGELFF. The CDR3 nucleotides read TGTGCCAGCAGCTTATTCGGGGACACCGGGGAGCTGTTTTTT.